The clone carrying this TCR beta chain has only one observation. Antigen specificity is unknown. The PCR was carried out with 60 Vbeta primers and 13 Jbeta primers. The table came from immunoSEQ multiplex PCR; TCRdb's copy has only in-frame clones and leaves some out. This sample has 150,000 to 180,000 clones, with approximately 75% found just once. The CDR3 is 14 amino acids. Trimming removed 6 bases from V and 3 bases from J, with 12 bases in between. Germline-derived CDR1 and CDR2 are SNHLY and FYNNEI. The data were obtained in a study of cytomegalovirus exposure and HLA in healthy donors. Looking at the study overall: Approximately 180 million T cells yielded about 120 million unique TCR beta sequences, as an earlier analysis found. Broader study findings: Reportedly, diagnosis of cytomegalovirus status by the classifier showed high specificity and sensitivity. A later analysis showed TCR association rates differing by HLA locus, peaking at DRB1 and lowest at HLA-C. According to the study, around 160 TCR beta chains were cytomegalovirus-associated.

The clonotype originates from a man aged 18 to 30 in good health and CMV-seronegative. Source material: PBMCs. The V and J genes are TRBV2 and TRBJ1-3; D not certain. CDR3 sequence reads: CASREDLFGNTIYF. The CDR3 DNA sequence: TGTGCCAGCAGGGAGGACCTGTTTGGAAACACCATATATTTT.